Listed below are T cell receptor beta chains from one sample, sequenced in a study of cytomegalovirus exposure and HLA in healthy donors. Repertoires were generated with immunoSEQ multiplex PCR, while TCRdb's copy carries only in-frame clones and drops some. The sample yields approximately 110,000 clones, around 94% seen once. The material sequenced was PBMCs. These receptors originate from a woman in her late teens or twenties in good health and CMV-seronegative. The CDR3 runs from the conserved cysteine through the conserved F or W. The order of the fields is J gene, clone size, V gene, D gene, CDR3 protein, CDR3 DNA. The D gene is left open where the match is weak. Clone size is shown for a subset of rows, as once, few, many or a class of expanded clone.

j_call: TRBJ2-7
clone_size: .
v_call: TRBV6-1
d_call: TRBD1
cdr3_aa: CASSVDRVTYEQYF
cdr3_nt: TGTGCCAGCAGTGTTGACAGGGTTACCTACGAGCAGTACTTC

j_call: TRBJ2-7
clone_size: .
v_call: TRBV28
d_call: TRBD1
cdr3_aa: CASRGTGFYEQYF
cdr3_nt: TGTGCCAGCAGGGGGACAGGGTTCTACGAGCAGTACTTC

j_call: TRBJ2-3
clone_size: few
v_call: TRBV6-1
d_call: TRBD2
cdr3_aa: CASTQGTSGSDTQYF
cdr3_nt: TGTGCCAGCACCCAAGGGACTAGCGGGAGCGATACGCAGTATTTT

j_call: TRBJ2-7
clone_size: once
v_call: TRBV6-1
d_call: TRBD1
cdr3_aa: CASSRGQEYEQYF
cdr3_nt: TGTGCCAGCAGTAGGGGACAGGAATACGAGCAGTACTTC

j_call: TRBJ2-3
clone_size: .
v_call: TRBV5-6
d_call: .
cdr3_aa: CASSFSEGWSADTQYF
cdr3_nt: TGTGCCAGCAGCTTCAGTGAGGGCTGGAGCGCAGATACGCAGTATTTT

j_call: TRBJ1-2
clone_size: .
v_call: TRBV5-1
d_call: TRBD1
cdr3_aa: CASSPGGRGYGYTF
cdr3_nt: TGCGCCAGCAGCCCAGGGGGCCGGGGCTATGGCTACACCTTC

j_call: TRBJ2-7
clone_size: .
v_call: TRBV5-1
d_call: .
cdr3_aa: CASESGAYYYEQYF
cdr3_nt: TGCGCCAGCGAAAGCGGAGCTTACTACTACGAGCAGTACTTC

j_call: TRBJ2-1
clone_size: .
v_call: TRBV5-1
d_call: TRBD2
cdr3_aa: CASSLELAGLNSYNEQFF
cdr3_nt: TGCGCCAGCAGCTTAGAACTAGCGGGGCTAAATTCGTACAATGAGCAGTTCTTC

j_call: TRBJ2-5
clone_size: once
v_call: TRBV28
d_call: TRBD2
cdr3_aa: CASRSSGGPETQYF
cdr3_nt: TGTGCCAGCAGGTCTAGCGGGGGGCCAGAGACCCAGTACTTC

j_call: TRBJ2-2
clone_size: once
v_call: TRBV30
d_call: .
cdr3_aa: CAWSVGSGIAGELFF
cdr3_nt: TGTGCCTGGAGTGTAGGTTCAGGGATTGCCGGGGAGCTGTTTTTT

j_call: TRBJ2-5
clone_size: .
v_call: TRBV9
d_call: .
cdr3_aa: CASSVTGWETQYF
cdr3_nt: TGTGCCAGCAGCGTAACCGGGTGGGAGACCCAGTACTTC

j_call: TRBJ2-7
clone_size: .
v_call: TRBV4-1
d_call: .
cdr3_aa: CASSQEGRAPYEQYF
cdr3_nt: TGCGCCAGCAGCCAAGAGGGCAGGGCCCCCTACGAGCAGTACTTC

j_call: TRBJ1-1
clone_size: .
v_call: TRBV27
d_call: TRBD1
cdr3_aa: CASSLTTGPGNTEAFF
cdr3_nt: TGTGCCAGCAGTTTAACGACAGGGCCAGGGAACACTGAAGCTTTCTTT

j_call: TRBJ1-3
clone_size: .
v_call: TRBV27
d_call: .
cdr3_aa: CASSLQGQLGNTIYF
cdr3_nt: TGTGCCAGCAGTCTCCAGGGACAATTAGGAAACACCATATATTTT

j_call: TRBJ2-2
clone_size: once
v_call: TRBV9
d_call: TRBD2
cdr3_aa: CASSARAAGGPGELFF
cdr3_nt: TGTGCCAGCAGCGCCAGGGCTGCGGGGGGGCCCGGGGAGCTGTTTTTT

j_call: TRBJ1-4
clone_size: .
v_call: TRBV27
d_call: .
cdr3_aa: CASSGKGTRNEKLFF
cdr3_nt: TGTGCCAGCAGCGGTAAAGGGACAAGGAATGAAAAACTGTTTTTT

j_call: TRBJ1-1
clone_size: once
v_call: TRBV5-1
d_call: .
cdr3_aa: CASSWSTGPEAFF
cdr3_nt: TGCGCCAGCAGCTGGTCGACAGGTCCTGAAGCTTTCTTT

j_call: TRBJ1-1
clone_size: .
v_call: TRBV6-5
d_call: TRBD1
cdr3_aa: CASSTQGASEAFF
cdr3_nt: TGTGCCAGCAGTACCCAGGGGGCGTCTGAAGCTTTCTTT

j_call: TRBJ1-2
clone_size: .
v_call: TRBV30
d_call: .
cdr3_aa: CAWSVHRAHVGYTF
cdr3_nt: TGTGCCTGGAGTGTACACAGGGCACACGTGGGCTACACCTTC

j_call: TRBJ1-3
clone_size: .
v_call: TRBV6-1
d_call: TRBD1
cdr3_aa: CASSEVWDSGNTIYF
cdr3_nt: TGTGCCAGCAGTGAAGTCTGGGACAGCGGAAACACCATATATTTT

j_call: TRBJ1-2
clone_size: .
v_call: TRBV9
d_call: TRBD1
cdr3_aa: CASSDTGGSGYGYTF
cdr3_nt: TGTGCCAGCAGCGACACAGGGGGCTCGGGCTATGGCTACACCTTC

j_call: TRBJ1-1
clone_size: .
v_call: TRBV5-1
d_call: .
cdr3_aa: CASSWSVQGNTEAFF
cdr3_nt: TGCGCCAGCAGCTGGAGTGTACAGGGGAACACTGAAGCTTTCTTT

j_call: TRBJ1-1
clone_size: .
v_call: TRBV14
d_call: .
cdr3_aa: CASSDTLGRRAAFF
cdr3_nt: TGTGCCAGCAGTGATACTTTAGGTCGCCGAGCGGCTTTCTTT

j_call: TRBJ1-2
clone_size: .
v_call: TRBV10-3
d_call: TRBD1
cdr3_aa: CAISDGTGPYGYTF
cdr3_nt: TGTGCCATCAGTGATGGGACAGGCCCCTATGGCTACACCTTC

j_call: TRBJ2-2
clone_size: .
v_call: TRBV5-6
d_call: .
cdr3_aa: CASSLRGRNTGELFF
cdr3_nt: TGTGCCAGCAGCTTACGCGGTAGGAACACCGGGGAGCTGTTTTTT

j_call: TRBJ1-6
clone_size: .
v_call: TRBV5-1
d_call: .
cdr3_aa: CASSFQGNNSPLHF
cdr3_nt: TGCGCCAGCAGCTTTCAGGGCAATAATTCACCCCTCCACTTT

j_call: TRBJ2-7
clone_size: .
v_call: TRBV9
d_call: .
cdr3_aa: CASSVGNTYEQYF
cdr3_nt: TGTGCCAGCAGCGTAGGTAACACCTACGAGCAGTACTTC

j_call: TRBJ1-1
clone_size: once
v_call: TRBV29-1
d_call: .
cdr3_aa: CSVEGDSPNTEAFF
cdr3_nt: TGCAGCGTTGAGGGTGACAGCCCTAACACTGAAGCTTTCTTT

j_call: TRBJ1-1
clone_size: .
v_call: TRBV6-5
d_call: .
cdr3_aa: CASRRQKNTEAFF
cdr3_nt: TGTGCCAGCCGTCGACAGAAGAACACTGAAGCTTTCTTT

j_call: TRBJ1-1
clone_size: .
v_call: TRBV5-1
d_call: TRBD1
cdr3_aa: CASSLDRVNTEAFF
cdr3_nt: TGCGCCAGCAGTCTAGACAGGGTAAACACTGAAGCTTTCTTT

j_call: TRBJ1-2
clone_size: .
v_call: TRBV28
d_call: .
cdr3_aa: CASSPSRVSYGYTF
cdr3_nt: TGTGCCAGCAGCCCTTCCAGGGTGTCCTATGGCTACACCTTC

j_call: TRBJ2-7
clone_size: .
v_call: TRBV27
d_call: .
cdr3_aa: CASRTAQTPYEQYF
cdr3_nt: TGTGCCAGCAGGACAGCTCAGACACCCTACGAGCAGTACTTC

j_call: TRBJ2-1
clone_size: once
v_call: TRBV10-3
d_call: TRBD2
cdr3_aa: CAISDAKAGEYNEQFF
cdr3_nt: TGTGCCATCAGTGACGCCAAAGCGGGGGAATACAATGAGCAGTTCTTC

j_call: TRBJ2-7
clone_size: .
v_call: TRBV7-6
d_call: .
cdr3_aa: CASSLGPKTYEQYF
cdr3_nt: TGTGCCAGCAGCTTAGGCCCTAAGACTTACGAGCAGTACTTC

j_call: TRBJ2-7
clone_size: .
v_call: TRBV6-1
d_call: TRBD1
cdr3_aa: CASSGGPTARGRTEQYF
cdr3_nt: TGTGCCAGCAGTGGAGGGCCCACCGCTAGGGGGCGGACCGAGCAGTACTTC

j_call: TRBJ1-2
clone_size: .
v_call: TRBV7-9
d_call: TRBD1
cdr3_aa: CASSYADRVGKGYTF
cdr3_nt: TGTGCCAGCAGCTACGCGGACAGGGTTGGTAAAGGCTACACCTTC

j_call: TRBJ2-7
clone_size: .
v_call: TRBV28
d_call: TRBD1
cdr3_aa: CASTGTVGYEQYF
cdr3_nt: TGTGCCAGCACCGGGACAGTGGGTTACGAGCAGTACTTC

j_call: TRBJ2-2
clone_size: .
v_call: TRBV6-1
d_call: .
cdr3_aa: CASMRRGMNTGELFF
cdr3_nt: TGTGCCAGCATGAGGAGAGGGATGAACACCGGGGAGCTGTTTTTT

j_call: TRBJ2-4
clone_size: once
v_call: TRBV2
d_call: TRBD2
cdr3_aa: CASSPGLAVAKNIQYF
cdr3_nt: TGTGCCAGCAGTCCGGGACTAGCAGTAGCCAAAAACATTCAGTACTTC

j_call: TRBJ2-1
clone_size: .
v_call: TRBV5-4
d_call: .
cdr3_aa: CASSESGGQSYNEQFF
cdr3_nt: TGTGCCAGCAGCGAATCTGGAGGGCAGTCGTACAATGAGCAGTTCTTC

j_call: TRBJ1-2
clone_size: .
v_call: TRBV30
d_call: TRBD1
cdr3_aa: CAWAGRGPSGYTF
cdr3_nt: TGTGCCTGGGCGGGCAGGGGGCCGTCTGGCTACACCTTC

j_call: TRBJ2-5
clone_size: .
v_call: TRBV30
d_call: .
cdr3_aa: CAWKESGETQYF
cdr3_nt: TGTGCCTGGAAGGAGTCGGGAGAGACCCAGTACTTC

j_call: TRBJ2-2
clone_size: .
v_call: TRBV5-1
d_call: TRBD2
cdr3_aa: CASSYGTSSRRTGELFF
cdr3_nt: TGCGCCAGCAGCTACGGGACTAGCAGCCGCCGCACCGGGGAGCTGTTTTTT

j_call: TRBJ2-2
clone_size: once
v_call: TRBV4-1
d_call: .
cdr3_aa: CASSQTRLNTGELFF
cdr3_nt: TGCGCCAGCAGCCAAACGAGGTTGAACACCGGGGAGCTGTTTTTT

j_call: TRBJ2-1
clone_size: .
v_call: TRBV5-1
d_call: .
cdr3_aa: CASMRGGPNEQFF
cdr3_nt: TGCGCCAGCATGAGGGGGGGCCCCAATGAGCAGTTCTTC

j_call: TRBJ1-5
clone_size: .
v_call: TRBV29-1
d_call: .
cdr3_aa: CSVATDSNQPQHF
cdr3_nt: TGCAGCGTTGCGACAGATAGCAATCAGCCCCAGCATTTT

j_call: TRBJ2-7
clone_size: .
v_call: TRBV4-1
d_call: .
cdr3_aa: CASSQGRDSEQYF
cdr3_nt: TGCGCCAGCAGCCAAGGGAGGGACTCCGAGCAGTACTTC

j_call: TRBJ1-5
clone_size: .
v_call: TRBV6-6
d_call: .
cdr3_aa: CASTPRGFNQPQHF
cdr3_nt: TGTGCCAGCACCCCCCGGGGTTTTAATCAGCCCCAGCATTTT